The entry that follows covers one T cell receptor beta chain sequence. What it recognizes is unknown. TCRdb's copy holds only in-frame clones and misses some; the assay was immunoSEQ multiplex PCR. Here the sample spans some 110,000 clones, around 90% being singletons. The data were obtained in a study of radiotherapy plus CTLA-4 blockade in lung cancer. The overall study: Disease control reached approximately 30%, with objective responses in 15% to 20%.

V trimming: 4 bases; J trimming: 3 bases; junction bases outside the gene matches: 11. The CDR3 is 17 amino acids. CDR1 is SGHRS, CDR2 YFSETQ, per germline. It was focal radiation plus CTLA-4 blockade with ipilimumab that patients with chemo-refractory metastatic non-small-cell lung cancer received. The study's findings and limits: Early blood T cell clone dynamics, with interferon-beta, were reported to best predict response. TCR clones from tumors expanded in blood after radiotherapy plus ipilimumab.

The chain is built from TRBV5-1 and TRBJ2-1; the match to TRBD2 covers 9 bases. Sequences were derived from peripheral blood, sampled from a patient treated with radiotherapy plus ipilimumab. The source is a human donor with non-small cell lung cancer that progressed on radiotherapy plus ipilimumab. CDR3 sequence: CASSRGTSWSGYNEQFF. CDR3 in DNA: TGCGCCAGCAGCCGCGGGACTAGCTGGAGTGGCTACAATGAGCAGTTCTTC.